Below, one TCR beta chain is given with its context. Its antigen is as yet unknown. Looked up from germline, CDR1 is SEHNR and CDR2 is FQNEAQ (reference sequence). V lost 5 bases and J lost 4; bases outside the gene matches: 13. This CDR3 spans 17 amino acids. The protocol was immunoSEQ multiplex PCR, while the TCRdb copy is restricted to in-frame clones and leaves out a portion. The sample yields about 450,000 clones, roughly 89% seen once. This sample stems from a study of Ad26.COV2.S vaccination and SARS-CoV-2 variants. About the study: Of the COV1001 trial arms, the Ad26.COV2.S arm included the donor. The authors gave Ad26.COV2.S intramuscularly, either once or twice 56 days apart. Study-wide findings and caveats: Spike-specific CD8+ and CD4+ T cell responses reportedly showed substantial breadth after vaccination.

Noted treatment: roughly 18 received Ad26.COV2.S at low or high dose, single or two shots; roughly 5 received placebo; per-sample allocation not given. Sample collection was performed on day 63 after the first vaccine or placebo injection. The gene calls are TRBV7-9 and TRBJ2-3; TRBD2 matches 9 bases. The specimen was peripheral blood, collected in a trial of Ad26.COV2.S vaccine versus placebo. The TCR sequence derives from a person between 18 and 65 years old who received the Ad26.COV2.S COVID-19 vaccine or a placebo. CDR3 DNA: TGTGCCAGCAGCACCGGGAGGGGAGCGGGGGGTTCAGATACGCAGTATTTT. Translating gives CASSTGRGAGGSDTQYF.